Each of the 16 T cell receptor beta chains below was sequenced from the same sample in a study of blood T cell repertoires in COVID-19. The table came from immunoSEQ multiplex PCR; TCRdb's copy has only in-frame clones and leaves some out. The sample contains some 300,000 clones, 86% of which appear only once. Sequencing was performed on peripheral blood. Source of these receptors: a woman aged 70-85 years with COVID-19, enrolled during active disease.

CDR3 nucleotide sequence: TGTGCCAGCAGTGAAATTAAGGGGTTGGGAGAAAAACTGTTTTTT. It translates to CASSEIKGLGEKLFF. The chain uses TRBV6-1 and TRBJ1-4, with D possibly TRBD1 on 5 matching bases. CDR1 is MNHNS, CDR2 SASEGT, per germline. CDR3 size: 15 residues. V was shortened by 2 bases and J by 8 bases, with 15 bases between the two germline ends.

The chain links TRBV3-1 (or the pseudogene TRBV3-2) to TRBJ2-1, with D unresolved. V lost 0 bases to trimming and J lost 7 bases, with 22 bases between them. This CDR3 is 18 amino acids long. Germline V gives CDR1 LGHDT, CDR2 YNNKEL (reference sequence). CDR3 sequence reads: CASSQDAAYPGYGNEQFF. CDR3 DNA sequence: TGTGCCAGCAGCCAAGATGCAGCTTACCCGGGTTACGGGAATGAGCAGTTCTTC.

The rearrangement links TRBV27 to TRBJ2-7, with 7 bases identical to TRBD1. The germline CDR1 and CDR2 sequences are MNHEY and SMNVEV (reference sequence). Losses at the gene ends were 3 bases for V and 3 bases for J; bases not matched to a gene: 5. This CDR3 has 14 residues. Here the CDR3 DNA reads TGTGCCAGCAGTTTCGGGGACAGAAACTACGAGCAGTACTTC. Its protein product is CASSFGDRNYEQYF.

This clone was counted once. The chain is built from TRBV30 and TRBJ2-3; a possible D gene is TRBD1 (5 bases). The CDR3 sequence is 13 residues long. The germline CDR1 and CDR2 sequences are GTSNPN and SVGIG (reference sequence). Trimming removed 4 bases from V and 2 bases from J, with 10 bases in between. CDR3 sequence (DNA): TGTGCCTGGAACCAGGGAAACACAGATACGCAGTATTTT. Its protein product is CAWNQGNTDTQYF.

The chain carries TRBV6-6 and TRBJ2-7; tentative D call: TRBD1 (6 bases). Trimming removed 0 bases at V and 4 bases at J, with 13 bases between. Germline assignment: CDR1 MNHNY and CDR2 SVGAGI (reference sequence). This CDR3 is built from 15 residues. The CDR3 DNA follows: TGTGCCAGCAGTTACTCGGACAGTTCCCTATACGAGCAGTACTTC. This gives the protein CASSYSDSSLYEQYF.

V and J are TRBV5-1 and TRBJ1-4, with D perhaps TRBD1 (5 bases). V shed 0 bases and J shed 5 bases, with 11 bases lying between them. There are 15 residues in the CDR3. Germline CDR1 SGHRS, CDR2 YFSETQ. CDR3 in DNA: TGCGCCAGCAGCTTGGGCCGGGAGGGGAATGAAAAACTGTTTTTT. It yields the protein CASSLGREGNEKLFF.

The V and J genes are TRBV5-6 and TRBJ1-5; D is perhaps TRBD1 (5 bases). The CDR3 length is 15 residues. V lost 1 base to trimming and J lost 7 bases, with 15 bases between them. Germline CDR1 SGHDT, CDR2 YYEEEE. This chain's CDR3 is CASSLLSQGGQPQHF. For the CDR3, the DNA is TGTGCCAGCAGCTTGCTGAGCCAGGGAGGGCAGCCCCAGCATTTT.

The chain links TRBV5-1 to TRBJ1-1; 8 nucleotides match TRBD1. The CDR3 covers 15 residues. Germline trimming cut 3 bases from V and 1 base from J; bases unmatched to any gene: 5. Germline CDR1 SGHRS, CDR2 YFSETQ. The CDR3 is CASSWSTGGNTEAFF. CDR3 DNA sequence: TGCGCCAGCAGCTGGAGTACAGGGGGGAACACTGAAGCTTTCTTT.

The chain is built from TRBV4-2 and TRBJ2-1; D might be TRBD2 (7 bases). V shed 4 bases and J shed 4 bases, with 17 bases lying between them. Germline CDR1 LGHNA, CDR2 YNFKEQ. This CDR3 comprises 16 residues. CDR3 amino acids: CASSPGEGGKYNEQFF. The CDR3 DNA reads as TGTGCCAGCAGCCCCGGAGAGGGGGGGAAATACAATGAGCAGTTCTTC.

The chain carries TRBV2 and TRBJ1-2; 8 bases match TRBD1. CDR1 and CDR2 from the germline V gene are SNHLY and FYNNEI. With V trimmed by 5 bases and J by 7 bases, 9 bases remained unmatched. The CDR3 sequence is 14 residues long. The CDR3 reads CASSNHGQGTGYTF. CDR3 in DNA: TGTGCCAGCAGTAACCATGGACAGGGCACTGGCTACACCTTC.

The rearrangement joins TRBV4-2 to TRBJ2-5; 12 nucleotides line up with TRBD2. This CDR3 comprises 15 residues. V was pared by 4 bases and J by 1 base, with 1 base of the junction left unmatched. Germline values: CDR1 LGHNA, CDR2 YNFKEQ. The CDR3 here is CASSPTSGGQETQYF. The CDR3 nucleotides are TGTGCCAGCAGCCCGACTAGCGGGGGCCAAGAGACCCAGTACTTC.

The V call is TRBV10-3, the J call TRBJ2-3, with TRBD2 matching over 11 bases. This CDR3 spans 14 amino acids. Germline loops: CDR1 ENHRY, CDR2 SYGVKD. Germline trimming cut 8 bases from V and 6 bases from J; bases unmatched to any gene: 7. The CDR3: CAIRSGGAGDTQYF. DNA for the CDR3: TGTGCCATCCGTAGCGGGGGGGCAGGGGATACGCAGTATTTT.

CDR3 DNA: TGTGCCAGTAGTGACAGGGCTGTTTCCAAAAACATTCAGTACTTC. This encodes CASSDRAVSKNIQYF. The chain employs TRBV19 and TRBJ2-4, with 7 bases that match TRBD1. The trim removed 5 bases at V and 2 bases at J, leaving 6 bases unmatched. The CDR3 totals 15 residues. CDR1 LNHDA and CDR2 SQIVND come from the germline V gene (reference sequence).

The sample holds one count of this clone. V usage is TRBV13 and J usage is TRBJ2-3; maybe TRBD1 (6 bases). Germline V gives CDR1 PRHDT, CDR2 FYEKMQ (reference sequence). The CDR3 extends over 15 amino acids. Trimming shortened V by 3 bases and J by 0 bases, and 10 bases separated the two germline ends. CDR3 nucleotides: TGTGCCAGCAGCTTTTGGGACACCAGCACAGATACGCAGTATTTT. It translates to CASSFWDTSTDTQYF.

The chain uses TRBV9 and TRBJ1-1, with 7 nucleotides matching TRBD1. The germline CDR1 and CDR2 sequences are SGDLS and YYNGEE. Losses at the gene ends were 0 bases for V and 8 bases for J; bases not matched to a gene: 19. The CDR3 extends over 18 amino acids. For the CDR3, the DNA is TGTGCCAGCAGCGTAGTAGGGGGTATTAGGGACAGTGGCCTCGAAGCTTTCTTT. It codes for CASSVVGGIRDSGLEAFF.

The rearrangement uses TRBV10-2 and TRBJ2-7; TRBD1 agrees at 7 bases. V lost 2 bases to trimming and J lost 5 bases; unmatched junction nucleotides: 9. The CDR3 length is 15 residues. The germline V gene has CDR1 WSHSY and CDR2 SAAADI. This CDR3 is CASSEDSGGENEQYF. The CDR3 coding sequence is TGCGCCAGCAGTGAGGATTCAGGGGGTGAGAACGAGCAGTACTTC.